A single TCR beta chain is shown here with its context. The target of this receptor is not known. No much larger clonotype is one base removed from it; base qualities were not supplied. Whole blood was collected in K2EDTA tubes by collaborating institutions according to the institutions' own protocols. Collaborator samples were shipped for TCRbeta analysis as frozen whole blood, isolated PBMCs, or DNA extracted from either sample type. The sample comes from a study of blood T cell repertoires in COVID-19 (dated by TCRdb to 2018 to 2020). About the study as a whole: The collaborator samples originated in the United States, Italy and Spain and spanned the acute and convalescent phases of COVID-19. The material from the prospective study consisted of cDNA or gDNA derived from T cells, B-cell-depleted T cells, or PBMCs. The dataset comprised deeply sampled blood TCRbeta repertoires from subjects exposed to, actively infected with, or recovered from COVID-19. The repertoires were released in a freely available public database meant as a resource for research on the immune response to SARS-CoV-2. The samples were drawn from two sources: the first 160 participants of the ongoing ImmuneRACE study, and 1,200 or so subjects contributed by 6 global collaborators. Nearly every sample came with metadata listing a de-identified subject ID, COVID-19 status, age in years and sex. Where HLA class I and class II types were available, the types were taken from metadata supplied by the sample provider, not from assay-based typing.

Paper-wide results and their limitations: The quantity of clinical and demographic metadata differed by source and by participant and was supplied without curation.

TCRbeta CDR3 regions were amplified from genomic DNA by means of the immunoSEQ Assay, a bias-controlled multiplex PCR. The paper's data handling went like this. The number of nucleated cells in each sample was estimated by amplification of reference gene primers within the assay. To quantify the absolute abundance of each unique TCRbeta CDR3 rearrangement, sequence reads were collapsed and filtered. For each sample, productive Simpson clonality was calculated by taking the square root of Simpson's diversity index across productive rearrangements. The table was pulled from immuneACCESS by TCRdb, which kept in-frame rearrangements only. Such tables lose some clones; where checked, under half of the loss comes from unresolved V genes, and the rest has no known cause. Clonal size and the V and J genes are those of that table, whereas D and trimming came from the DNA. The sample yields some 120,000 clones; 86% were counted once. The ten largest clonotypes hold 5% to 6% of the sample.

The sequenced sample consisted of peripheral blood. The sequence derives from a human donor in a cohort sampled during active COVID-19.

The CDR3 has the sequence CASSLGGTGTGPYEQYF. The nucleotides are TGCGCCAGCAGCTTGGGGGGAACCGGGACAGGGCCCTACGAGCAGTACTTC. Here the chain combines TRBV5-1 and TRBJ2-7; TRBD1 matches 9 bases in the middle. The V end gives up 0 bases and the J end 2 bases, leaving 9 bases in the junction not matched to a gene. The germline V gene encodes CDR1 SGHRS and CDR2 YFSETQ. From its cysteine to its phenylalanine, the CDR3 spans 17 amino acids. Kept here is only the CDR3 DNA, which spans 51 bases and is read in frame from base 1.